What follows is one T cell receptor (beta chain) and its context. Per the original data handling: Estimated nucleated cell counts came from reference gene primer amplification. Clones were sequenced by immunoSEQ multiplex PCR, and TCRdb holds only the in-frame ones, with some missing. V, J and clone size are those of that table, while D and trimming were read from the DNA. The sample lists 80,000 or so clones, about four fifths occurring once. The entry originates in a study of blood T cell repertoires in COVID-19. The ends were cut back, 4 bases at V and 6 bases at J, with 5 bases in the middle. Germline-derived CDR1 and CDR2 are SGHRS and YFSETQ. The CDR3 length is 11 residues.

The sequenced sample was peripheral blood. The chain joins TRBV5-1 to TRBJ2-1; D gene unclear. The clonotype comes from a human donor in a cohort sampled during active COVID-19. This CDR3 reads CASSISNEQFF. Here the CDR3 DNA reads TGCGCCAGCAGCATCTCCAATGAGCAGTTCTTC.